This T cell receptor (beta chain) originates from a study of technical replicates of blood from a handful of donors. Data came from immunoSEQ multiplex PCR; TCRdb stores just in-frame clones and leaves some out. The table has tens of thousands of clones, roughly 94% seen once. The CDR3 is 15 amino acids. The germline V gene encodes CDR1 MNHNY and CDR2 SVGAGI (reference sequence). The junction had 8 bases not matched to a gene; V was cut back by 1 base and J by 7 bases. The chain uses TRBV6-6 and TRBJ2-7; 9 bases are shared with TRBD1. This receptor was identified in a human donor in good health. Material for sequencing was T cells isolated from PBMCs. The CDR3 coding sequence is TGTGCCAGCAGTTACTTAGCCGGGACAGGGTGGGAGCAGTACTTC. It yields the protein CASSYLAGTGWEQYF.